This T cell receptor beta chain was documented in a study of shared clonotypes between healthy human individuals. Study-level findings and limits: Clonotypes which were not shared had lower generation probabilities than clonotypes that all four donors shared. Compared with memory subsets, naive subsets generally had larger estimated richness. Only blood was sampled; tissue repertoires likely differ.

Generated by immunoSEQ multiplex PCR, the TCRdb table keeps only in-frame clones and is missing some. The sample yields approximately 2,000,000 clones, around 93% seen once. As defined, naive CD8 cells were CD45RO-negative and positively selected for CCR7, with terminally differentiated effector memory CD45RA+ cells excluded. The CDR3 runs 14 residues. V shed 2 bases and J shed 4 bases, with 11 bases lying between them. Germline CDR1 reads MGHDK; CDR2 reads SYGVNS. About this clone itself: Antigen specificity is unknown.

V gene TRBV25-1 combines with J gene TRBJ1-1, with D maybe TRBD1 (6 bases). This receptor was obtained from a man aged 18-30 years in good health. Some clones in this sample may be carry-over from other donors' samples. The sample consisted of naive CD8+ T cells from PBMCs. CDR3 DNA sequence: TGTGCCAGCAGTGAAAACAGGGTTTTCACTGAAGCTTTCTTT. Encoded protein: CASSENRVFTEAFF.